This TCR beta chain comes out of a study of cytomegalovirus exposure and HLA in healthy donors. Findings of the study overall: Diagnosis of cytomegalovirus status made by the classifier reportedly showed high specificity and sensitivity. Most sequenced TCRs were rare (though some public TCRs occurred in many donors). Earlier analysis looked at TCR beta V segments, and most were productive about 90% or about 30% of the time. Sequence variants that were highly shared formed a cluster that was likely a sequencing artifact.

In regard to this clone: Its antigen is unidentified.

A multiplex PCR was run with 60 Vbeta primers and 13 Jbeta primers. Only in-frame clones appear in the TCRdb table, and some are missing; sequencing was by immunoSEQ multiplex PCR. Of 150,000 or so clones listed, approximately 80% are singletons. This receptor was obtained from a male donor in good health and CMV-seropositive. Input material: PBMCs.

In nucleotides, the CDR3 is TGTGCCAGCAGCCCCACAGCGGGGGGTTCCGATGAGCAGTTCTTC. This codes for CASSPTAGGSDEQFF. The V gene is TRBV5-4, the J gene TRBJ2-1, with 9 bases matching TRBD2. Germline trimming cut 4 bases from V and 8 bases from J; bases unmatched to any gene: 10. Germline CDR1 and CDR2: SGHNT and YYREEE (reference sequence). The CDR3 runs 15 residues. The full variable domain, its missing parts supplied by reference TRBV5-4 and TRBJ2-1, is ETGVTQSPTHLIKTRGQQVTLRCSSQSGHNTVSWYQQALGQGPQFIFQYYREEENGRGNFPPRFSGLQFPNYSSELNVNALELDDSALYLCASSPTAGGSDEQFFGPGTRLTVL.